The clone carrying this TCR beta chain has just a few counts. Its antigen is not known. The data stem from a study of T-cell memory formation after mild COVID-19. Study results and caveats: Nothing showed for sure that second-wave clones peaking on day 37 were SARS-CoV-2 specific. Memory cells collected pre-infection included some clones that later responded, suggesting cross-reactive memory joined. Contracting clones localized mainly to CM and EM when CD4+ and mainly to EMRA when CD8+.

The germline V gene has CDR1 MNHEY and CDR2 SVGEGT. The ends were cut back, 6 bases at V and 8 bases at J, with 22 bases in the middle. The CDR3 runs 15 residues. TCR alpha and TCR beta cDNA libraries carrying sample barcodes and UMIs were produced by 5'RACE using constant-segment primers. Using its own MiXCR run on the 5' RACE reads, TCRdb lists one record per CDR3 protein. The table includes hundreds of thousands of distinct CDR3 sequences, less than 9.5% detected once. The clonotype comes from a man aged 18 to 30 who had mild COVID-19 (a few samples of this study predate the infection). Cell type and time point are not known. The sequencing sample was made of PBMCs or a T cell subset sorted from them (not recorded which). The chain couples TRBV6-2 or TRBV6-3 to TRBJ1-2; D gene uncertain. The CDR3 DNA reads TGTGCCAGCAGCCCCAGGCGGGGAACTTTGCGCGGCTACACCTTC. This sequence encodes CASSPRRGTLRGYTF.